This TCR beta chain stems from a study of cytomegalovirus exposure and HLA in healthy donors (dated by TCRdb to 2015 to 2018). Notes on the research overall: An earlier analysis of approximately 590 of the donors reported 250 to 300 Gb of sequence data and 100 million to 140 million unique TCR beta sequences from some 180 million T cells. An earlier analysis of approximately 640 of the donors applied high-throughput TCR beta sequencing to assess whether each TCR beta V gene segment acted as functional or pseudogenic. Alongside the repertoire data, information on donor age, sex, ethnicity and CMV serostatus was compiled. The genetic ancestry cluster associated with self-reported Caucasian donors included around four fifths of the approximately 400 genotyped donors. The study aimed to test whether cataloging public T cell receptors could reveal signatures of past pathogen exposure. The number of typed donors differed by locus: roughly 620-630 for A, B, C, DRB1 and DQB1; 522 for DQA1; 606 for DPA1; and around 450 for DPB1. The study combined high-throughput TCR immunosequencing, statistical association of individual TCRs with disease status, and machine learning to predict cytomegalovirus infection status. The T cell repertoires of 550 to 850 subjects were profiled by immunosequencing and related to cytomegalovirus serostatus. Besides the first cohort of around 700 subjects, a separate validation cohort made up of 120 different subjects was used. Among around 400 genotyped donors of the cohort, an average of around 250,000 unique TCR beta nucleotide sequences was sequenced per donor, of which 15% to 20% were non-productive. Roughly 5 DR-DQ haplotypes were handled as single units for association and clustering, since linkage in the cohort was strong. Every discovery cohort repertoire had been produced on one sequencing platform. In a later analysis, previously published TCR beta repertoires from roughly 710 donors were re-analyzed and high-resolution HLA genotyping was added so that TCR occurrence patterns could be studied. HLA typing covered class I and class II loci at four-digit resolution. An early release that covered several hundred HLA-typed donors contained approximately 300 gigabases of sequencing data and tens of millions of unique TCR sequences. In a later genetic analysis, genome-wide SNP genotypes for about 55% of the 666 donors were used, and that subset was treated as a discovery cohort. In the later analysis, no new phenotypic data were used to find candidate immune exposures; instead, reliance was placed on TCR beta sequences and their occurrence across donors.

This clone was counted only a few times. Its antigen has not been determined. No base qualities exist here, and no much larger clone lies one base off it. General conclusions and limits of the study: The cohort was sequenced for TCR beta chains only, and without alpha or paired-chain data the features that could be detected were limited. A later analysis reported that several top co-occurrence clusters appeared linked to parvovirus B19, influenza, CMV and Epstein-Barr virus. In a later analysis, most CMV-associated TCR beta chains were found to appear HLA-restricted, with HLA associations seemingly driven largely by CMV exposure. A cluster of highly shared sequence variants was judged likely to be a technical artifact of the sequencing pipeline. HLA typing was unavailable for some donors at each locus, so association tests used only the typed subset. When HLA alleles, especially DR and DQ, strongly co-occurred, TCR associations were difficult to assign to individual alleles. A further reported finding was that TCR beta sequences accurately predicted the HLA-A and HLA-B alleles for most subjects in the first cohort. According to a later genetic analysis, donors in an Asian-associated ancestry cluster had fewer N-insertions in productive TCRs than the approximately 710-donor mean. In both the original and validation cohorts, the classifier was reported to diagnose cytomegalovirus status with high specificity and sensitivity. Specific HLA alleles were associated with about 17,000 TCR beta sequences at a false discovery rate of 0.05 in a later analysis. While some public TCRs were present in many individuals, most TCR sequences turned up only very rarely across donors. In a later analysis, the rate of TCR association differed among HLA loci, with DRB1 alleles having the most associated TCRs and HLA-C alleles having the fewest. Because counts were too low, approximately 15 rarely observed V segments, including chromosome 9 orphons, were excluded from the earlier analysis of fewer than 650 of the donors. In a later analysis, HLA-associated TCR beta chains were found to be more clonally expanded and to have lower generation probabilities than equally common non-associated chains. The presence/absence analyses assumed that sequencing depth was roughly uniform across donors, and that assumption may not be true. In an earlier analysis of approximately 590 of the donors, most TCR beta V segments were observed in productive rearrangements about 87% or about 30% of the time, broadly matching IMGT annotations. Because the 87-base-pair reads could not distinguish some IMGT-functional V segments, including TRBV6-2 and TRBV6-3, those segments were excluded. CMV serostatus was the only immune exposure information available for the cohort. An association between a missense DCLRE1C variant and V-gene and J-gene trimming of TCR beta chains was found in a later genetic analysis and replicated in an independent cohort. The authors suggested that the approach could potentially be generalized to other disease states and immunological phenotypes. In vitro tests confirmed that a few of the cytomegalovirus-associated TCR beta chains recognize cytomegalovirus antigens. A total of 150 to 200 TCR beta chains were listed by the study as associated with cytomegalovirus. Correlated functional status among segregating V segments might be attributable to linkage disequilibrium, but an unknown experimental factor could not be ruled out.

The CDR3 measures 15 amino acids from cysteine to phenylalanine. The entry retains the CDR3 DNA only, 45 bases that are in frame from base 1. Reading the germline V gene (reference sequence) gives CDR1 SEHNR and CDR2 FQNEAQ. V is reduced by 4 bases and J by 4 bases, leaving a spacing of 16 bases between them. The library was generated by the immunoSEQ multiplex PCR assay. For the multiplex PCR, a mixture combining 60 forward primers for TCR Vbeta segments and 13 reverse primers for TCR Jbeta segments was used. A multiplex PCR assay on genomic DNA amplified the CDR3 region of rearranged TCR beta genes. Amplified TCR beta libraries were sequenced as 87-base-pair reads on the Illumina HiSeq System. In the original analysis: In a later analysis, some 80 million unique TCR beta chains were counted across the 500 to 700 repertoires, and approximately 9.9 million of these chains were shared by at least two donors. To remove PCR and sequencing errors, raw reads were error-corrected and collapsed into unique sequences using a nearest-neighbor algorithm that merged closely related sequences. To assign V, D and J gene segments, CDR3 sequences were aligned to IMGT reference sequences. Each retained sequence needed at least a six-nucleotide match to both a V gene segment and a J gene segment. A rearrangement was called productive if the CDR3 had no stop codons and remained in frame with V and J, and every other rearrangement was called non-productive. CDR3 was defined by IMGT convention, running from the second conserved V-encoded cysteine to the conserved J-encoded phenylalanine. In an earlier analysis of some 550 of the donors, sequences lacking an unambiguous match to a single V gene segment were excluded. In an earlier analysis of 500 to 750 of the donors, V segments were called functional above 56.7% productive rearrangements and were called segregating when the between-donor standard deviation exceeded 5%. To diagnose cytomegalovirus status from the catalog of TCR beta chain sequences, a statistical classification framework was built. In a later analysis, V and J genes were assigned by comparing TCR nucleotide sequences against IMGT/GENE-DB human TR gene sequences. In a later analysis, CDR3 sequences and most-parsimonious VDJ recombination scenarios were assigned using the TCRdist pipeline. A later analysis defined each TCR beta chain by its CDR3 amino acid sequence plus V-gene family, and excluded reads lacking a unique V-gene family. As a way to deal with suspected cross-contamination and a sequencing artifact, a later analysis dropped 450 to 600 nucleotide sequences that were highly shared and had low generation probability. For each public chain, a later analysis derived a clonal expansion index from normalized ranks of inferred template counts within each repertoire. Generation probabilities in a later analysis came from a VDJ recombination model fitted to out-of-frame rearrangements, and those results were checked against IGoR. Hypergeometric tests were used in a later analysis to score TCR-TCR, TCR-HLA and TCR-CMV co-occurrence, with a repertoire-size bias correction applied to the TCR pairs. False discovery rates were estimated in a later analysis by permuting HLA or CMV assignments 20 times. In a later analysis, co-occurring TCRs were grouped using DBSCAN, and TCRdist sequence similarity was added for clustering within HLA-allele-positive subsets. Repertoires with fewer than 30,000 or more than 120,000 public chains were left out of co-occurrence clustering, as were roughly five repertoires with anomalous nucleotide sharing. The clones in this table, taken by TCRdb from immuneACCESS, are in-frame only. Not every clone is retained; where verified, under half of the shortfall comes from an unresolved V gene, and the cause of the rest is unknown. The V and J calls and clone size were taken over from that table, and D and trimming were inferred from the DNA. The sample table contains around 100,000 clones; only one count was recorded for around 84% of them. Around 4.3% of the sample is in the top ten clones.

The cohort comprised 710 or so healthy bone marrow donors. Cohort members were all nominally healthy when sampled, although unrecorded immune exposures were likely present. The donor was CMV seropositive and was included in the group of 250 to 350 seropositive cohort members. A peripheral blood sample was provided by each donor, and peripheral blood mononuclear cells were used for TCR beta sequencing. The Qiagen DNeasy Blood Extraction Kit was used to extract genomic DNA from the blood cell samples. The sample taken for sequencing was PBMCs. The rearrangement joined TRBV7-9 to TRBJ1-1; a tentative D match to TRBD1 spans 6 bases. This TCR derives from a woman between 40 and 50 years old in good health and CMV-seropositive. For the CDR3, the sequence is CASSSTGGRATEAFF. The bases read TGTGCCAGCAGCTCGACAGGCGGGAGAGCCACTGAAGCTTTCTTT.